This TCR beta chain originates from a study of PD-1 blockade in classical Hodgkin lymphoma. The V gene's germline CDR1 is LNHDA and CDR2 SQIVND (reference sequence). The CDR3 loop spans 14 amino acids. The assay was immunoSEQ multiplex PCR, and TCRdb's table has in-frame clones only and misses some. The data hold over 20,000 clones, with around 69% observed a single time. Each and every patient relapsed after autologous stem cell transplantation, and patients got differing brentuximab vedotin exposure. Concerning this clone: What it binds is not known. Germline is not matched at one junction end, which may reflect a read error.

Study results and limitations: Why repertoires differed is undefined; disease activity or prior therapy possibly contributed. Before treatment, complete responders showed about the same diversity as newly diagnosed patients. Patients who initiated nivolumab within 1 year of ASCT were excluded. CD4+ TCR diversity, unlike CD8+, climbed significantly by C4D1.

The chain uses TRBV19 and TRBJ1-2, with D perhaps TRBD1 (6 bases). The TCR sequence derives from a human donor with classical Hodgkin lymphoma. The sequenced sample was peripheral blood mononuclear cells (PBMCs), obtained before the second cycle of nivolumab. CDR3 in DNA: TGTGCCAGTACCTTACAGGGAAATAGCCTTGGCTACATCTTC. It translates to CASTLQGNSLGYIF. The full variable domain, its missing parts supplied by reference TRBV19 and TRBJ1-2, is DGGITQSPKYLFRKEGQNVTLSCEQNLNHDAMYWYRQDPGQGLRLIYYSQIVNDFQKGDIAEGYSVSREKKESFPLTVTSAQKNPTAFYLCASTLQGNSLGYIFGSGTRLTVV.